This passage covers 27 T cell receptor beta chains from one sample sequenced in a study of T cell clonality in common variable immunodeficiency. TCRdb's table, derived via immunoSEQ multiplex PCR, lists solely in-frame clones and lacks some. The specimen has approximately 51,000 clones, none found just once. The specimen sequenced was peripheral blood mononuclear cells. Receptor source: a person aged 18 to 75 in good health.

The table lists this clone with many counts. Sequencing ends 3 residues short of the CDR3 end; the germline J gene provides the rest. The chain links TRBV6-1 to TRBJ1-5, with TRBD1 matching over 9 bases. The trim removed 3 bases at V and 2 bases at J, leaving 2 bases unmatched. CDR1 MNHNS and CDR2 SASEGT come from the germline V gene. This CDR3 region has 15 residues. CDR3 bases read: TGTGCCAGCAGTGATTGGGACAGGGGCAATCAGCCC. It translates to CASSDWDRGNQP. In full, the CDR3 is CASSDWDRGNQPQHF.

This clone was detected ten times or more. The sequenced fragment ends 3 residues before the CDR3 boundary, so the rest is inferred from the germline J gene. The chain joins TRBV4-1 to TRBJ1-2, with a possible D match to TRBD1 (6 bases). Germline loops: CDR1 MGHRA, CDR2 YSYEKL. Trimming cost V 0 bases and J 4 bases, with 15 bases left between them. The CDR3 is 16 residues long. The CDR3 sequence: CASSQDPAGESYGYTF. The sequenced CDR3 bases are TGCGCCAGCAGCCAAGATCCGGCAGGGGAGTCCTATGGC.

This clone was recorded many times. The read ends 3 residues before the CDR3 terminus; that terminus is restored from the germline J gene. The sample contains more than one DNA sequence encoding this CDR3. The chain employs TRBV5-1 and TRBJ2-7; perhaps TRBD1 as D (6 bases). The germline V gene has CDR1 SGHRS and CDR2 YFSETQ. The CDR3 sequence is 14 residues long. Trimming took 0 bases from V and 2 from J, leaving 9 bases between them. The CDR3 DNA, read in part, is TGCGCCAGCAGCTTGGCAGGGGTCACCTACGAG. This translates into CASSLAGVTYE. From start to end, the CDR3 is CASSLAGVTYEQYF.

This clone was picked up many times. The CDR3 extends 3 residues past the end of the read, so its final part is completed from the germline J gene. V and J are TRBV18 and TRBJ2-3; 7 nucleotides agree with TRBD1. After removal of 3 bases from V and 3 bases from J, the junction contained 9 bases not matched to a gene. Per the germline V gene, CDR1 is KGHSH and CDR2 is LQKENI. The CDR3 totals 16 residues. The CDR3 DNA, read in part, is TGTGCCAGCTCACCGCGACAGGGTAGTGTTACAGATACG. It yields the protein CASSPRQGSVTDT. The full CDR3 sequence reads CASSPRQGSVTDTQYF.

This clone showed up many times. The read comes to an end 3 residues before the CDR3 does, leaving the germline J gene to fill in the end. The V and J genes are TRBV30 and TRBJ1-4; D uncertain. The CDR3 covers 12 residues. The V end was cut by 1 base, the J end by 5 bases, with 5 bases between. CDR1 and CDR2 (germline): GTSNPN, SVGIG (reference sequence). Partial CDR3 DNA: TGTGCCTGGAGTGGAGGGAATGAAAAA. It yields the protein CAWSGGNEK. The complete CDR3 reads CAWSGGNEKLFF.

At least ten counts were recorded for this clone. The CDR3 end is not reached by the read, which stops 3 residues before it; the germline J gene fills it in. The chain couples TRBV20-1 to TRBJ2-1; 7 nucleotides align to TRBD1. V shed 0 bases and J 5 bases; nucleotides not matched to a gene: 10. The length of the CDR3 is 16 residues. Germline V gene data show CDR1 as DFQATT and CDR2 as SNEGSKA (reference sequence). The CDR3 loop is CSARDWGQGVNNEQFF. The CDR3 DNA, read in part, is TGCAGTGCTAGAGATTGGGGGCAGGGGGTCAACAATGAG.

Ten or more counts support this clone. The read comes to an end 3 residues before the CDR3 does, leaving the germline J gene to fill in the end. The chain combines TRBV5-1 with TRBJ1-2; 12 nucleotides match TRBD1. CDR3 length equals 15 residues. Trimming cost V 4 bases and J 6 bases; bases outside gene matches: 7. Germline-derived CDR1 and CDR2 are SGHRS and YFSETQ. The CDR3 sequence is CASSIRGQGADGYTF. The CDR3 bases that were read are TGCGCCAGCAGCATACGGGGACAGGGGGCAGATGGC. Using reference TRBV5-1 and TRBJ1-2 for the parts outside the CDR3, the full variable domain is KAGVTQTPRYLIKTRGQQVTLSCSPISGHRSVSWYQQTPGQGLQFLFEYFSETQRNKGNFPGRFSGRQFSNSRSEMNVSTLELGDSALYLCASSIRGQGADGYTFGSGTRLTVV.

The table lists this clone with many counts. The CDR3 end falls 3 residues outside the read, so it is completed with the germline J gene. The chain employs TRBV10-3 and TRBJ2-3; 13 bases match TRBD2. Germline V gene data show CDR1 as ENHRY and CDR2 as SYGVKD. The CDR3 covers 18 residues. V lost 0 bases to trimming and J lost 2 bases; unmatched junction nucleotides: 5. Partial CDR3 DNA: TGTGCCATCAGTGAGTCAGAGACTAGCGGGGGGCCCACAGATACG. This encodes CAISESETSGGPTDT. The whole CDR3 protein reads CAISESETSGGPTDTQYF.

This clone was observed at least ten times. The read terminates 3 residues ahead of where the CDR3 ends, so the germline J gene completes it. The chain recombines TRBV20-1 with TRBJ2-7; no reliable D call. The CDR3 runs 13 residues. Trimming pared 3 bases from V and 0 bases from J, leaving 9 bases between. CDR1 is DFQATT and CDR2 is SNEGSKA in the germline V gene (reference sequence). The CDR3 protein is CSASVRLSYEQYF. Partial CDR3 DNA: TGCAGTGCTAGTGTCAGGCTCTCCTACGAG.

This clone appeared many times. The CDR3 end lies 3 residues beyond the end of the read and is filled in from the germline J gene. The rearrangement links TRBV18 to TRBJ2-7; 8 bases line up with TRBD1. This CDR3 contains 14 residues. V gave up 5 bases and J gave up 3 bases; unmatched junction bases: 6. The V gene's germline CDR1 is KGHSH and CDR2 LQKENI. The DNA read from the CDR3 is TGTGCCAGCTCAGAAACAGGGGGGAACTACGAG. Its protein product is CASSETGGNYE. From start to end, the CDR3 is CASSETGGNYEQYF.

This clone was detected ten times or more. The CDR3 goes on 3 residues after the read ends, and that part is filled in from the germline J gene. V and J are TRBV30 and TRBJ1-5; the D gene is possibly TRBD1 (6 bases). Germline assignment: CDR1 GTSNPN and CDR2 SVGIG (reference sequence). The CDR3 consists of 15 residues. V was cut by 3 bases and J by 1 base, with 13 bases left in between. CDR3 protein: CAWRPRGLSNQPQHF. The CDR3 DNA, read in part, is TGTGCCTGGAGGCCCAGGGGTTTGAGCAATCAGCCC.

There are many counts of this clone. CDR3 sequence: CASSSTTGGQSRYTF. The part of the CDR3 DNA that was read is TGTGCCAGCAGCTCAACTACAGGGGGACAGTCCCGA. The chain joins TRBV7-9 to TRBJ1-2; 8 nucleotides agree with TRBD1. Read sequence stops 3 residues before the CDR3 end, and the germline J gene provides the missing end. The CDR3 spans 15 residues. The germline gives CDR1 SEHNR, CDR2 FQNEAQ (reference sequence).

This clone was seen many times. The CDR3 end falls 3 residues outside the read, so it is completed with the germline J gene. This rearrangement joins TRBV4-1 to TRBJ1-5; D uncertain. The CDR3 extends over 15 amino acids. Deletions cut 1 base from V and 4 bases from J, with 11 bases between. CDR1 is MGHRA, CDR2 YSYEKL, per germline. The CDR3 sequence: CASSQVARFNQPQHF. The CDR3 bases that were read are TGCGCCAGCAGCCAAGTAGCTAGGTTTAATCAGCCC.

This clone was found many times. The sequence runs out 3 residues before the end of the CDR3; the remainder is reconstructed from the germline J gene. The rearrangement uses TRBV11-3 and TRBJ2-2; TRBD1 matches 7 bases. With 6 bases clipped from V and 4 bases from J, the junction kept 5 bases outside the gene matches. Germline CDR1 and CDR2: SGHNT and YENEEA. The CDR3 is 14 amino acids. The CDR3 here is CASSPDRRTGELFF. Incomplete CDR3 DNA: TGTGCCAGCAGTCCGGACAGGCGCACCGGGGAG.

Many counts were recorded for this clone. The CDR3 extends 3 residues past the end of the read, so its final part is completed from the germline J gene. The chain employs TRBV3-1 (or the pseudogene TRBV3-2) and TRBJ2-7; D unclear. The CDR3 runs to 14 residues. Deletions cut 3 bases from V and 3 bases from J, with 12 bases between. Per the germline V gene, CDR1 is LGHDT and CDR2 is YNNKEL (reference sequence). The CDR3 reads CASSHAMSYYEQYF. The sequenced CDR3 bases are TGTGCCAGCAGCCATGCCATGTCCTACTACGAG.

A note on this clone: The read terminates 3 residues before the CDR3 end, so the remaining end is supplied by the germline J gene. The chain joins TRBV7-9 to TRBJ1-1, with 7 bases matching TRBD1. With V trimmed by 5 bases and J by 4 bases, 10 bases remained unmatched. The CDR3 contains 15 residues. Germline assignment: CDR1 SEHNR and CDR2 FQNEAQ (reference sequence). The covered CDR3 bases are TGTGCCAGCAGCCAAGAAGGGACAGTGTTCACTGAA. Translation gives CASSQEGTVFTE. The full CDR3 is CASSQEGTVFTEAFF.

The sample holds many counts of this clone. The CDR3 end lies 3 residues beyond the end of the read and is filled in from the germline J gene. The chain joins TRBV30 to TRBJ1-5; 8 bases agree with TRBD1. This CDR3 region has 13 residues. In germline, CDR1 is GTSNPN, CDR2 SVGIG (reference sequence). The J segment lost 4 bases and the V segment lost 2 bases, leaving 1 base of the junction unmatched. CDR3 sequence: CAWSRQGNQPQHF. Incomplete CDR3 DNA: TGTGCCTGGAGTCGACAGGGGAATCAGCCC. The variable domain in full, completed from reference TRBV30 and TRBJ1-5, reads SQTIHQWPATLVQPVGSPLSLECTVEGTSNPNLYWYRQAAGRGLQLLFYSVGIGQISSEVPQNLSASRPQDRQFILSSKKLLLSDSGFYLCAWSRQGNQPQHFGDGTRLSIL.

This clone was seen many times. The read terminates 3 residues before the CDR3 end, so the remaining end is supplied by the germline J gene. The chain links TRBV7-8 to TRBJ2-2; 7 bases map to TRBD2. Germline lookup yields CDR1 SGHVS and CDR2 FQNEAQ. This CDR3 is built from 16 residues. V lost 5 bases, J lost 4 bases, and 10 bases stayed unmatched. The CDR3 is CASSRPGLVVTGELFF. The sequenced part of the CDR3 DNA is TGTGCCAGCAGCCGTCCTGGACTAGTGGTCACCGGGGAG.

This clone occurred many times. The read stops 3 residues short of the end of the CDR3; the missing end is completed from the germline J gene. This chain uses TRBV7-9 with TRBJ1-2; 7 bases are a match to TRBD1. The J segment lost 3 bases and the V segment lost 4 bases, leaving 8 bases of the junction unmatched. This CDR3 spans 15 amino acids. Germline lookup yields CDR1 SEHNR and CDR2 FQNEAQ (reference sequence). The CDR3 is CASSSSDRAYYGYTF. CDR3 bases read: TGTGCCAGCAGCTCTTCAGACAGGGCTTACTATGGC.

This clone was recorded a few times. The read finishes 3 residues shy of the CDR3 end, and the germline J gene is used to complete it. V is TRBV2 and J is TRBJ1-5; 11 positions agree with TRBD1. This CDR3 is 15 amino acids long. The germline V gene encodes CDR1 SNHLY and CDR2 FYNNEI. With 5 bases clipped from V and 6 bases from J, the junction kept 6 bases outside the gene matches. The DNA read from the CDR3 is TGTGCCAGCAGTCTTGGGACAGGGGGGGGTCAGCCC. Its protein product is CASSLGTGGGQP. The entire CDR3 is CASSLGTGGGQPQHF.

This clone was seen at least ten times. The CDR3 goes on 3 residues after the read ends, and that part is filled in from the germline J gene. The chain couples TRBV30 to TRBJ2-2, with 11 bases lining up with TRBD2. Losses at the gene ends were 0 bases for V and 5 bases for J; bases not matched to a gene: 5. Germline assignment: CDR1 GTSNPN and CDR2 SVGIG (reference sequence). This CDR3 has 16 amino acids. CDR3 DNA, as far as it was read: TGTGCCTGGAGTGTACTAACTAGCGGGGGTACCGGGGAG. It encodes CAWSVLTSGGTGE. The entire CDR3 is CAWSVLTSGGTGELFF.

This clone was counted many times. The CDR3 spells CASSLGQVSYEQYF. The sequenced part of the CDR3 DNA is TGTGCCAGCAGCCTGGGACAGGTCTCCTACGAG. The chain recombines TRBV7-8 with TRBJ2-7, with TRBD1 matching over 8 bases. The DNA ends 3 residues before the CDR3 does, and the rest of the CDR3 is filled in from the germline J gene. This CDR3 is built from 14 residues. V was pared by 5 bases and J by 0 bases, with 3 bases of the junction left unmatched. Per the germline V gene, CDR1 is SGHVS and CDR2 is FQNEAQ.

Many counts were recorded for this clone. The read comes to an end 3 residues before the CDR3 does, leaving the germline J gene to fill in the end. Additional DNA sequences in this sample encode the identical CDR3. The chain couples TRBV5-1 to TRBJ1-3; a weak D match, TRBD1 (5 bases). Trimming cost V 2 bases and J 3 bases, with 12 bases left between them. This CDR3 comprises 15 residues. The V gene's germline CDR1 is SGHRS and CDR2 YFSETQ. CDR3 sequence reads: CASSFLSGFGNTIYF. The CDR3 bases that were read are TGCGCCAGCAGCTTTCTGTCAGGGTTTGGAAACACC.

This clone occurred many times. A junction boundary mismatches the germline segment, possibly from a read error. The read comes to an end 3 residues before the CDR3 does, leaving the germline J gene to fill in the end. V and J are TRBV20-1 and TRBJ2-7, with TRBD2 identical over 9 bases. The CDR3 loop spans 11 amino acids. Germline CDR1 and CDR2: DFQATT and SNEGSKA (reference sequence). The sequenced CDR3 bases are TGTGCGGGGGGGCGGGTCTACGAG. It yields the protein CAGGRVYE. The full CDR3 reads CAGGRVYEQYF.

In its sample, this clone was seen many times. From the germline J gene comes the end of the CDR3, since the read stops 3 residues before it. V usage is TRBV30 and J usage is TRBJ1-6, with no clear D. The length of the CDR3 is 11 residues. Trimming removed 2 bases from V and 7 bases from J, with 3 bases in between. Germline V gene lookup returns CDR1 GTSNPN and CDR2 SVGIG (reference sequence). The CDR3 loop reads CAWSRNSPLHF. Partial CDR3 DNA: TGTGCCTGGAGTCGGAATTCACCC.

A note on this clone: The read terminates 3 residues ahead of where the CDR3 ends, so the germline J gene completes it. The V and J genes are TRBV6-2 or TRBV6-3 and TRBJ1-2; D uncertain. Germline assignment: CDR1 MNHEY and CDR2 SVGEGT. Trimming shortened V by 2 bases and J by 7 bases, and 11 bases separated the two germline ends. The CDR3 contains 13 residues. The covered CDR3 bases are TGTGCCAGCAGTTACACCACTAGCGCTGGC. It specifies CASSYTTSAG. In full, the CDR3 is CASSYTTSAGYTF.

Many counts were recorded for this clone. The CDR3 region is CSARVSDYSNQPQHF. The CDR3 bases that were read are TGCAGTGCTAGAGTGTCAGATTATAGCAATCAGCCC. The chain is built from TRBV20-1 and TRBJ1-5; D is ambiguous. Read data end 3 residues before the CDR3 end; the end is taken from the germline J gene. The V gene's germline CDR1 is DFQATT and CDR2 SNEGSKA (reference sequence). V dropped 1 base and J dropped 0 bases, with 10 bases sitting between them. The CDR3 contains 15 residues.